Included here is one T cell receptor (beta chain) sequence, with context. This sample is part of a study of blood T cell repertoires in COVID-19. Measured with immunoSEQ multiplex PCR; TCRdb has only the in-frame clones, and not every one. This table holds about 370,000 clones, 75% to 90% found once. The germline gives CDR1 SGHRS, CDR2 YFSETQ. This CDR3 is built from 15 residues. V was pared by 5 bases and J by 5 bases, with 17 bases between. Sequenced material: PBMCs or T cells enriched from blood (not recorded which). The receptor was derived from a man younger than 35 who had recovered from COVID-19. This chain uses TRBV5-1 with TRBJ1-5; D is unresolved. The CDR3 bases are TGCGCCAGCAGTGGAGGCCGGGGTGTCGATCAGCCCCAGCATTTT. It codes for CASSGGRGVDQPQHF.